The source of this T cell receptor (beta chain) is a study of cytomegalovirus exposure and HLA in healthy donors (dated by TCRdb to about 2017). Concerning the study at large: An earlier analysis of a few hundred of the donors reported 276 Gb of sequence data and around 100 million unique TCR beta sequences obtained from about 179 million T cells. To decide whether each TCR beta V gene segment behaved as functional or pseudogenic, an earlier analysis of some 540 of the donors relied on high-throughput TCR beta sequencing. Rather than drawing on any new phenotypic data, the later analysis identified candidate immune exposures from TCR beta sequences and the way those sequences occurred across donors. Every repertoire in the discovery cohort had been generated on one and the same sequencing platform. Among approximately 370 genotyped donors of the cohort, an average of around 250,000 unique TCR beta nucleotide sequences was sequenced per donor, of which about 19% were non-productive. A separate validation cohort of approximately 120 different subjects was used in addition to the 666-subject first cohort. In a later genetic analysis, genome-wide SNP genotypes for about 55% of the 666 donors were used, and that subset was treated as a discovery cohort. Four to six DR-DQ haplotypes were handled as single units for association and clustering because linkage in the cohort was strong. Donor age, sex, ethnicity and CMV serostatus were compiled alongside the repertoire data. High-throughput TCR immunosequencing, statistical association of individual TCRs with disease status, and machine learning were combined to predict cytomegalovirus infection status. Of the 300 to 450 genotyped donors, approximately 82% fell in the genetic ancestry cluster associated with self-reported Caucasian donors. The number of typed donors differed by locus: about 620-640 for A, B, C, DRB1 and DQB1; 500 to 550 for DQA1; over 600 for DPA1; and around 470 for DPB1. An early release covering about 600 HLA-typed donors comprised around 300 gigabases of sequencing data and about 90 million unique TCR sequences. Using immunosequencing, the study profiled T cell repertoires from roughly 650 subjects and related those repertoires to cytomegalovirus serostatus. HLA typing covered class I and class II loci at four-digit resolution. The study aimed to test whether signatures of past pathogen exposure could be identified by cataloging public T cell receptors. To study patterns of TCR occurrence, a later analysis re-analyzed previously published TCR beta repertoires from around 700 donors and added high-resolution HLA genotyping.

The cohort comprised several hundred healthy bone marrow donors. At the time of sampling, all cohort members were nominally healthy, though unrecorded immune exposures were likely present. The donor was CMV seronegative and was included in the group of approximately 350 seronegative cohort members. Every donor gave a peripheral blood sample, and the peripheral blood mononuclear cells from that sample were used for TCR beta sequencing. The Qiagen DNeasy Blood Extraction Kit was used to extract genomic DNA from the blood cell samples. With regard to this clone: The clone's antigen remains unknown. The input lacks base qualities; no much larger clone sits a single base away.

Study-wide conclusions, independent of this receptor: Over 15 rarely observed V segments, including chromosome 9 orphons, were excluded from the earlier analysis of some 590 of the donors because counts were too low. In a later analysis, most CMV-associated TCR beta chains were found to appear HLA-restricted, with HLA associations seemingly driven largely by CMV exposure. A few of the identified cytomegalovirus-associated TCR beta chains were confirmed in vitro to be specific for cytomegalovirus antigens. The presence/absence analyses assumed that sequencing depth was roughly uniform across donors, and that assumption may not be true. The sequencing pipeline was judged likely to have produced a cluster of highly shared sequence variants as a technical artifact. Linkage disequilibrium might explain the correlated functional status among segregating V segments, but an unknown experimental factor could not be ruled out. While some public TCRs were present in many individuals, most TCR sequences turned up only very rarely across donors. Immune exposure information for the cohort was limited to CMV serostatus. In a later genetic analysis, fewer N-insertions in productive TCRs were reported among donors in an Asian-associated ancestry cluster than the 666-donor mean. A further reported finding was that TCR beta sequences accurately predicted the HLA-A and HLA-B alleles for most subjects in the first cohort. When HLA alleles, especially DR and DQ, strongly co-occurred, TCR associations were difficult to assign to individual alleles. In an earlier analysis of around 600 of the donors, most TCR beta V segments were observed in productive rearrangements about 90% or about 30% of the time, broadly matching IMGT annotations. In a later analysis, HLA-associated TCR beta chains showed more clonal expansion and lower generation probabilities than non-associated chains that were equally common. In the study, around 150 TCR beta chains were listed as associated with cytomegalovirus. Because HLA typing was unavailable for some donors at each locus, only the typed subset was used in association tests. Cytomegalovirus status was reported to be diagnosed by the classifier with high specificity and sensitivity in both the original and validation cohorts. In this cohort, only TCR beta chains were sequenced, and detectable features were limited by the absence of alpha or paired-chain data. The 87-base-pair reads could not distinguish some IMGT-functional V segments, including TRBV6-2 and TRBV6-3, so those segments were excluded. The authors suggested that the approach could potentially be extended to other disease states and immunological phenotypes. Several of the top co-occurrence clusters appeared to be linked to parvovirus B19, influenza, CMV and Epstein-Barr virus, according to a later analysis. A later analysis found that TCR association rates varied across HLA loci, with DRB1 alleles showing the most associated TCRs and HLA-C alleles the fewest. Specific HLA alleles were associated with 15,000 to 20,000 TCR beta sequences at a false discovery rate of 0.05 in a later analysis. In a later genetic analysis, a missense DCLRE1C variant was associated with V-gene and J-gene trimming of TCR beta chains, and the association was replicated in an independent cohort.

The V and J ends are trimmed by 3 bases and 2 bases, leaving 16 bases between them. The CDR3 starts with the cysteine, ends with the phenylalanine, and has 16 residues. This entry keeps only the CDR3 DNA: 48 bases, framed from base 1. From the germline V gene (reference sequence), CDR1 is LNHDA and CDR2 is SQIVND. Libraries were prepared through the immunoSEQ multiplex PCR assay. For the multiplex PCR, a mixture combining 60 forward primers for TCR Vbeta segments and 13 reverse primers for TCR Jbeta segments was used. The CDR3 region of rearranged TCR beta genes was amplified from genomic DNA with a multiplex PCR assay. The amplified TCR beta libraries were sequenced on the Illumina HiSeq System as 87-base-pair reads. The authors' analysis ran thus. A later analysis counted 65 million to 90 million unique TCR beta chains across the 600 to 850 repertoires, and 9.5 million to 11 million of these chains were shared by at least two donors. Raw reads were error-corrected and collapsed into unique sequences with a nearest-neighbor algorithm that merged closely related sequences to remove PCR and sequencing errors. Alignment of CDR3 sequences to IMGT reference sequences was used to assign V, D and J gene segments. Each retained sequence needed at least a six-nucleotide match to both a V gene segment and a J gene segment. Rearrangements were classified as productive when the CDR3 lacked stop codons and remained in frame with V and J, and all other rearrangements were classified as non-productive. Following IMGT convention, CDR3 was defined as the stretch from the second conserved V-encoded cysteine up to the conserved J-encoded phenylalanine. Sequences without an unambiguous match to a single V gene segment were excluded from the earlier analysis of about 640 of the donors. In an earlier analysis of 587 of the donors, V segments were called functional above 56.7% productive rearrangements and were called segregating when the between-donor standard deviation exceeded 5%. A statistical classification framework was developed to diagnose cytomegalovirus status using the catalog of TCR beta chain sequences. A later analysis assigned V and J genes by comparing TCR nucleotide sequences with IMGT/GENE-DB human TR gene sequences. The TCRdist pipeline was used in a later analysis to assign CDR3 sequences and most-parsimonious VDJ recombination scenarios. A later analysis defined each TCR beta chain by its CDR3 amino acid sequence plus V-gene family, and excluded reads lacking a unique V-gene family. In a later analysis, nearly 600 highly shared, low-generation-probability nucleotide sequences were removed to address suspected cross-contamination and a sequencing artifact. For each public chain, a later analysis derived a clonal expansion index from normalized ranks of inferred template counts within each repertoire. Generation probabilities in a later analysis came from a VDJ recombination model fitted to out-of-frame rearrangements, and those results were checked against IGoR. A later analysis scored TCR-TCR, TCR-HLA and TCR-CMV co-occurrence with hypergeometric tests, applying a repertoire-size bias correction to TCR pairs. In a later analysis, false discovery rates were estimated by permuting HLA or CMV assignments 20 times. In a later analysis, co-occurring TCRs were grouped with DBSCAN, and TCRdist sequence similarity was added when clustering was performed within HLA-allele-positive subsets. For co-occurrence clustering, repertoires with fewer than 30,000 or more than 120,000 public chains were excluded, along with 4 to 6 repertoires with anomalous nucleotide sharing. Sourced from immuneACCESS, this table was stored by TCRdb with only in-frame sequences that have V and J called. A share of the clones is absent; for the studies checked, an unresolved V gene accounts for under half, and the remainder has no known explanation. V, J and clone size reflect that table, while D and trimming were determined from the DNA. This sample comprises 100,000 to 150,000 clones, roughly three quarters of them detected only once. Roughly 0.99% of the sample lies in the top ten.

The specimen was PBMCs. This TCR came from a male donor in good health and CMV-seronegative. The chain is encoded by TRBV19 joined to TRBJ1-1; TRBD1 is perhaps the D gene, given 6 matching bases. In nucleotides, the sequence is TGTGCCAGTAGTATGGGAACTGGGACAATTAACACTGAAGCTTTCTTT. This translates into CASSMGTGTINTEAFF. When the CDR3 is completed using the reference TRBV19 and TRBJ1-1 genes on either side, the full variable domain is DGGITQSPKYLFRKEGQNVTLSCEQNLNHDAMYWYRQDPGQGLRLIYYSQIVNDFQKGDIAEGYSVSREKKESFPLTVTSAQKNPTAFYLCASSMGTGTINTEAFFGQGTRLTVV.